These 9 T cell receptor beta chains were all obtained from the same sample, sequenced in a study of blood T cell repertoires in COVID-19. Method: immunoSEQ multiplex PCR; TCRdb's copy keeps in-frame clones and lacks some. The sample lists over 150,000 clones, around 77% occurring once. The sample consisted of peripheral blood. Receptors originate from a man between 65 and 85 years old with acute or convalescent COVID-19.

The chain employs TRBV5-5 and TRBJ1-4; TRBD1 might be the D (6 bases). With 4 bases removed from V and 0 bases from J, the gap between germline ends came to 10 bases. CDR3 length: 15 amino acids. Germline CDR1 and CDR2: SGHKS and YYEKEE (reference sequence). The CDR3, as DNA: TGTGCCAGCAGCCCGAAGGGGGCAACTAATGAAAAACTGTTTTTT. Amino acid sequence: CASSPKGATNEKLFF. Looking up the rest from reference TRBV5-5 and TRBJ1-4 gives the full variable domain: DAGVTQSPTHLIKTRGQQVTLRCSPISGHKSVSWYQQVLGQGPQFIFQYYEKEERGRGNFPDRFSARQFPNYSSELNVNALLLGDSALYLCASSPKGATNEKLFFGSGTQLSVL.

The V gene is TRBV7-2, the J gene TRBJ1-4; TRBD1 matches 10 bases. This CDR3 comprises 16 residues. With 5 bases clipped from V and 10 bases from J, the junction kept 13 bases outside the gene matches. CDR1 is SGHTA and CDR2 is FQGNSA in the germline V gene. In DNA form, the CDR3 reads TGTGCCAGCAGCCCCGACAGGGGGCGGTCGGGGGGAAAACTGTTTTTT. This translates into CASSPDRGRSGGKLFF.

The chain recombines TRBV18 with TRBJ1-2, with 10 bases fitting TRBD1. Losses at the gene ends were 3 bases for V and 3 bases for J; bases not matched to a gene: 4. The CDR3 contains 15 residues. The germline gives CDR1 KGHSH, CDR2 LQKENI. The CDR3 here is CASSPRGQGYYGYTF. In nucleotides, the CDR3 is TGTGCCAGCTCACCCCGGGGACAGGGGTACTATGGCTACACCTTC.

The chain joins TRBV24-1 to TRBJ2-1, with 8 bases identical to TRBD1. Trimming removed 0 bases from V and 2 bases from J; junction bases left unmatched: 2. Germline CDR1 KGHDR, CDR2 SFDVKD. CDR3 length equals 16 residues. CDR3 sequence reads: CATSDLQQGAYNEQFF. CDR3 sequence (DNA): TGTGCCACCAGTGATTTGCAACAGGGGGCCTACAATGAGCAGTTCTTC.

V gene TRBV2 combines with J gene TRBJ1-2, with 12 bases matching TRBD1. The V gene end was trimmed by 9 bases and the J gene end by 6 bases; junction bases not matched to a gene: 5. Germline values: CDR1 SNHLY, CDR2 FYNNEI. CDR3 length equals 13 residues. The CDR3 sequence is CASWDRGPHGYTF. Written as DNA, the CDR3 is TGTGCCAGTTGGGACAGGGGGCCTCATGGCTACACCTTC.

This chain links TRBV28 with TRBJ1-4; 7 nucleotides agree with TRBD1. In germline, CDR1 is MDHEN, CDR2 SYDVKM. V lost 5 bases and J lost 0; bases outside the gene matches: 6. This CDR3 region has 16 residues. The CDR3 DNA sequence: TGTGCCAGCAGTCGACAGGGCCCAGCAACTAATGAAAAACTGTTTTTT. The encoded protein is CASSRQGPATNEKLFF.

In its sample, this clone was seen once. The CDR3 sequence: CSVEPGTGEKLFF. Written as DNA, the CDR3 is TGCAGCGTCGAGCCCGGGACAGGTGAAAAACTGTTTTTT. V gene TRBV29-1 combines with J gene TRBJ1-4; 8 bases are a match to TRBD1. CDR3 length: 13 residues. Germline V gene sequence: CDR1 SQVTM, CDR2 ANQGSEA. V trimming: 6 bases; J trimming: 7 bases; junction bases outside the gene matches: 7.

This clone was found a few times. This rearrangement joins TRBV7-9 to TRBJ1-2; TRBD1 matches 9 bases. Unmatched junction bases numbered 4, after V lost 5 bases and J lost 0 bases. Germline V gene lookup returns CDR1 SEHNR and CDR2 FQNEAQ (reference sequence). The CDR3 is made up of 15 amino acids. The CDR3 loop reads CASSPRDRANYGYTF. In DNA, the CDR3 is TGTGCCAGCAGCCCCAGGGACAGGGCTAACTATGGCTACACCTTC.

The chain is built from TRBV5-1 and TRBJ2-3; 7 positions match TRBD2. Per germline, CDR1 SGHRS and CDR2 YFSETQ. CDR3 length: 16 amino acids. V shed 0 bases and J 0 bases; nucleotides not matched to a gene: 4. The DNA for the CDR3 is TGCGCCAGCAGCTTGGCCCTAGCGGATAGCACAGATACGCAGTATTTT. The encoded protein is CASSLALADSTDTQYF.